The 27 T cell receptor beta chains below come from one sample, sequenced in a study of cytomegalovirus exposure and HLA in healthy donors. This table comes from immunoSEQ multiplex PCR, and its TCRdb copy is limited to in-frame clones, with some not included. Here the sample spans approximately 160,000 clones, about 90% being singletons. Sequences were obtained from PBMCs. These receptors were obtained from a woman under 30 in good health and CMV-seropositive.

The chain is built from TRBV19 and TRBJ2-3; TRBD2 matches at 8 bases. The CDR3 has 15 amino acids. Unmatched junction bases numbered 11, after V lost 7 bases and J lost 5 bases. CDR1 is LNHDA, CDR2 SQIVND, per germline (reference sequence). The CDR3 here is CASTTGGPVGDTQYF. The CDR3 DNA follows: TGTGCCAGTACGACGGGGGGGCCTGTCGGAGATACGCAGTATTTT.

Comments on this clone: A read error may account for a junction end that differs from germline. The chain uses TRBV19 and TRBJ2-1, with 7 bases aligning to TRBD2. The CDR3 is made up of 15 amino acids. CDR1 is LNHDA and CDR2 is SQIVND in the germline V gene (reference sequence). This CDR3 is CASSRQELAYSEQFF. For the CDR3, the DNA is TGTGCCAGTAGTCGTCAGGAACTAGCGTACAGTGAGCAGTTCTTC.

The chain employs TRBV6-1 and TRBJ1-5; 11 bases fit TRBD1. Trimming cost V 3 bases and J 6 bases; bases outside gene matches: 7. Germline V gives CDR1 MNHNS, CDR2 SASEGT. The CDR3 extends over 16 amino acids. The CDR3 DNA reads as TGTGCCAGCAGTGACCAAGGACAGGGGGCTGTTCAGCCCCAGCATTTT. It codes for CASSDQGQGAVQPQHF.

This sequence joins TRBV7-9 and TRBJ1-1; D possibly corresponds to TRBD1 (5 bases). V was shortened by 5 bases and J by 0 bases, with 13 bases between the two germline ends. Germline CDR1 SEHNR, CDR2 FQNEAQ (reference sequence). The CDR3 length is 15 residues. Here the CDR3 DNA reads TGTGCCAGCAGCCCCCGCCAGGGATTGAACACTGAAGCTTTCTTT. Residues: CASSPRQGLNTEAFF. Drawing the rest from reference TRBV7-9 and TRBJ1-1, the complete variable domain is DTGVSQNPRHKITKRGQNVTFRCDPISEHNRLYWYRQTLGQGPEFLTYFQNEAQLEKSRLLSDRFSAERPKGSFSTLEIQRTEQGDSAMYLCASSPRQGLNTEAFFGQGTRLTVV.

CDR3 nucleotides: TGTGCCAGCACGGGACAGGGTGGCACTGAAGCTTTCTTT. Translated: CASTGQGGTEAFF. The rearrangement uses TRBV28 and TRBJ1-1, with 9 bases aligning to TRBD1. Trimming removed 7 bases from V and 4 bases from J; junction bases left unmatched: 4. Germline-derived CDR1 and CDR2 are MDHEN and SYDVKM. This CDR3 is built from 13 residues.

This rearrangement joins TRBV12-5 to TRBJ2-1; tentatively, D is TRBD1 (6 bases). Germline V gene sequence: CDR1 LGHNT, CDR2 FRNRAP. This CDR3 spans 16 amino acids. V lost 2 bases and J lost 9, with 20 bases in between. CDR3 loop: CASGLFPDRLLGEQFF. The CDR3 DNA sequence: TGTGCTAGTGGTTTGTTCCCGGACAGATTGCTTGGTGAGCAGTTCTTC.

The J gene is TRBJ1-1, the V gene TRBV19, with 8 bases aligning to TRBD1. Trimming at V came to 7 bases and at J to 10 bases, leaving 11 bases not matched to a gene. Germline V gene sequence: CDR1 LNHDA, CDR2 SQIVND (reference sequence). The CDR3 is 13 residues long. The CDR3 bases are TGTGCCAGTAAGACCCGACAGGGGCGGCGAGCTTTCTTT. Translating it yields CASKTRQGRRAFF.

The genes are TRBV19 and TRBJ1-5; D is perhaps TRBD1 (6 bases). The germline CDR1 and CDR2 sequences are LNHDA and SQIVND (reference sequence). V was cut by 3 bases and J by 5 bases, with 14 bases left in between. The CDR3 runs to 15 residues. The CDR3 DNA reads as TGTGCCAGTAGTATTGACAGGAGTGTGCATCAGCCCCAGCATTTT. It is translated as CASSIDRSVHQPQHF.

The gene calls are TRBV11-2 and TRBJ2-7; D is unresolved. The CDR3 totals 15 residues. Germline V gene lookup returns CDR1 SGHAT and CDR2 FQNNGV. The germline V and J ends were trimmed by 1 base and 2 bases, with 12 bases remaining between them. The CDR3 loop is CASSLGSGSTYEQYF. The CDR3 DNA is TGTGCCAGCAGCTTAGGGTCAGGTAGTACCTACGAGCAGTACTTC. Together with reference TRBV11-2 and TRBJ2-7, the CDR3 gives the full variable domain: EAGVAQSPRYKIIEKRQSVAFWCNPISGHATLYWYQQILGQGPKLLIQFQNNGVVDDSQLPKDRFSAERLKGVDSTLKIQPAKLEDSAVYLCASSLGSGSTYEQYFGPGTRLTVT.

The chain is built from TRBV18 and TRBJ2-7; 11 nucleotides agree with TRBD1. Germline CDR1 reads KGHSH; CDR2 reads LQKENI. The CDR3 loop spans 14 amino acids. Trimming cost V 5 bases and J 6 bases; bases outside gene matches: 6. The CDR3 protein is CASSDGTGGGEQYF. DNA of the CDR3: TGTGCCAGCTCAGACGGGACAGGGGGAGGCGAGCAGTACTTC.

The gene calls are TRBV27 and TRBJ1-1; unclear D gene. Germline V lookup: CDR1 MNHEY, CDR2 SMNVEV (reference sequence). V was shortened by 5 bases and J by 6 bases, with 13 bases between the two germline ends. This CDR3 is 13 amino acids long. The CDR3 is CASSPRERAEAFF. Here the CDR3 DNA reads TGTGCCAGCAGTCCCCGGGAAAGAGCTGAAGCTTTCTTT.

The rearrangement links TRBV27 to TRBJ2-3; D is unresolved. The CDR3 sequence is 12 residues long. Per the germline V gene, CDR1 is MNHEY and CDR2 is SMNVEV (reference sequence). V was clipped by 6 bases and J by 2 bases, with 6 bases between them. In DNA, the CDR3 is TGTGCCAGCAGAGACACCACAGATACGCAGTATTTT. Translation gives CASRDTTDTQYF.

The chain is built from TRBV18 and TRBJ2-7; TRBD2 is a possible D gene (6 bases). Trimming removed 5 bases at V and 1 base at J, with 18 bases between. The CDR3 totals 16 residues. Germline CDR1 reads KGHSH; CDR2 reads LQKENI. This chain's CDR3 is CASSTGLGAGSYEQYF. Here the CDR3 DNA reads TGTGCCAGCTCAACGGGGTTGGGCGCGGGATCCTACGAGCAGTACTTC.

The chain employs TRBV2 and TRBJ1-2; 10 nucleotides align to TRBD1. Germline V gene lookup returns CDR1 SNHLY and CDR2 FYNNEI. Trimming took 9 bases from V and 5 from J; bases not matched to a gene: 24. This CDR3 has 19 amino acids. The CDR3 nucleotides are TGTGCCAGTTTCCCGGGACAGGGGCCCATCAGATCCGCCCGGTATGGCTACACCTTC. Its protein is CASFPGQGPIRSARYGYTF.

This sequence joins TRBV6-5 and TRBJ2-3; D is perhaps TRBD2 (6 bases). The V and J ends lost 11 bases and 1 base respectively, with 16 bases between them. Germline loops: CDR1 MNHEY, CDR2 SVGAGI. This CDR3 comprises 14 residues. DNA for the CDR3: TGTGCCGGATCGCGGAGGGTTCGCACAGATACGCAGTATTTT. This codes for CAGSRRVRTDTQYF.

This clone was detected only once. The rearrangement joins TRBV6-1 to TRBJ1-1; maybe TRBD1 (5 bases). The V end lost 1 base, the J end lost 11 bases, and 8 bases lay between the germline ends. This CDR3 comprises 11 residues. Germline-derived CDR1 and CDR2 are MNHNS and SASEGT. DNA for the CDR3: TGTGCCAGCAGTGAAGTCGGGGGGGCTTTCTTT. Translating it yields CASSEVGGAFF.

The chain recombines TRBV5-1 with TRBJ2-4; D not resolved. This CDR3 is built from 17 residues. V was cut by 2 bases and J by 0 bases, with 15 bases left in between. CDR1 and CDR2 (germline): SGHRS, YFSETQ. The chain's CDR3 is CASSFRGLDLAKNIQYF. The CDR3 DNA reads TGCGCCAGCAGCTTCCGCGGCCTCGACCTAGCCAAAAACATTCAGTACTTC.

This chain joins TRBV14 and TRBJ2-7; TRBD2 matches 8 bases. Germline V CDR1 and CDR2: SGHDN, FVKESK. V lost 0 bases and J lost 6; bases outside the gene matches: 10. The CDR3 runs 16 residues. CDR3 amino acids: CASSQDRGTRPREQYF. CDR3 DNA: TGTGCCAGCAGCCAAGATCGTGGGACTAGACCTCGCGAGCAGTACTTC.

This chain links TRBV4-1 with TRBJ2-3; 13 bases agree with TRBD2. J gave up 2 bases and V 4 bases, and 3 bases lay outside the gene matches. This CDR3 is built from 16 residues. In germline, CDR1 is MGHRA, CDR2 YSYEKL. CDR3 bases: TGCGCCAGCAGCCGCGGACTAGCGGGAGCCACAGATACGCAGTATTTT. Protein: CASSRGLAGATDTQYF.

This clone has only one observation. V gene TRBV28 combines with J gene TRBJ1-1; TRBD1 matches 7 bases. CDR1 MDHEN and CDR2 SYDVKM come from the germline V gene. V was clipped by 4 bases and J by 0 bases; unmatched bases: 5. CDR3 length: 15 residues. DNA for the CDR3: TGTGCCAGCAGTTGGGACAGAAGCTTGAACACTGAAGCTTTCTTT. Protein: CASSWDRSLNTEAFF.

This clone has a single count. The gene calls are TRBV4-3 and TRBJ2-1, with TRBD2 identical over 8 bases. This CDR3 is 16 amino acids long. The J segment lost 8 bases and the V segment lost 4 bases, leaving 13 bases of the junction unmatched. Germline V gene data show CDR1 as LGHNA and CDR2 as YSLEER. In nucleotides, the CDR3 is TGCGCCAGCAGCCGGTTCGGTGAAGCGGGAGTAGATGAGCAGTTCTTC. Translating gives CASSRFGEAGVDEQFF.

The chain carries TRBV18 and TRBJ2-1, with 7 nucleotides matching TRBD1. This CDR3 comprises 14 residues. J was trimmed by 2 bases and V by 9 bases; bases with no gene match: 7. Germline V gene lookup returns CDR1 KGHSH and CDR2 LQKENI. The CDR3 bases are TGTGCCAGTCGACAGGGAGAGACCTACAATGAGCAGTTCTTC. Translating it yields CASRQGETYNEQFF. Full variable domain (outside the CDR3, taken from reference TRBV18 and TRBJ2-1): NAGVMQNPRHLVRRRGQEARLRCSPMKGHSHVYWYRQLPEEGLKFMVYLQKENIIDESGMPKERFSAEFPKEGPSILRIQQVVRGDSAAYFCASRQGETYNEQFFGPGTRLTVL.

The V call is TRBV5-1, the J call TRBJ2-1, with 9 bases identical to TRBD2. The CDR3 consists of 15 residues. Germline loops: CDR1 SGHRS, CDR2 YFSETQ. The J segment lost 6 bases and the V segment lost 4 bases, leaving 8 bases of the junction unmatched. The CDR3 DNA follows: TGCGCCAGCAGCCTACCGGGACTAGCTTCCAATGAGCAGTTCTTC. Translated, it gives CASSLPGLASNEQFF.

The CDR3 protein is CASSESAGRETQYF. CDR3 DNA sequence: TGCGCCAGCAGTGAGTCGGCCGGGAGAGAGACCCAGTACTTC. V is TRBV10-1 and J is TRBJ2-5; possible D gene TRBD2, 6 bases. Looked up from germline, CDR1 is WNHNN and CDR2 is SYGVQD (reference sequence). The CDR3 has 14 amino acids. Trimming stripped 0 bases from V and 4 bases from J, with 9 bases between.

The rearrangement links TRBV15 to TRBJ2-7; 8 positions match TRBD2. In germline, CDR1 is LNHNV, CDR2 YYDKDF (reference sequence). V lost 0 bases to trimming and J lost 0 bases; unmatched junction nucleotides: 7. This CDR3 region has 17 residues. The CDR3 DNA is TGTGCCACCAGCAGAGATTTCTCGCGGGAGGTCTCCTACGAGCAGTACTTC. This translates into CATSRDFSREVSYEQYF.

The rearrangement uses TRBV10-2 and TRBJ1-3, with 10 bases matching TRBD1. The ends lost 1 base at V and 1 base at J; junction bases unmatched: 4. This CDR3 contains 17 residues. Germline-derived CDR1 and CDR2 are WSHSY and SAAADI. As DNA, the CDR3 is TGCGCCAGCAGTGAGTTGACAGGGGGCTTTTCTGGAAACACCATATATTTT. It is translated as CASSELTGGFSGNTIYF.

J is TRBJ2-7 and V is TRBV20-1; D is unresolved. Germline-derived CDR1 and CDR2 are DFQATT and SNEGSKA (reference sequence). The CDR3 sequence is 10 residues long. Deletions cut 2 bases from V and 7 bases from J, with 6 bases between. DNA for the CDR3: TGCAGTGCTAGATTCAGAGAGCAGTACTTC. Translated, it gives CSARFREQYF.